These T cell receptor beta chains were read from a single sample in a study of shared clonotypes between healthy human individuals. TCRdb keeps only in-frame clones here, not all; method: immunoSEQ multiplex PCR. The sample lists about 1.5 million clones; roughly 96% were seen once. Sequencing used naive CD4+ T cells sorted from blood. The receptors come from a man aged 25-45 years in good health. CDR3s include the opening cysteine and the closing phenylalanine or tryptophan. The order of the fields is J gene, V gene, D gene, clone size, CDR3 protein, CDR3 DNA. A D gene is named only where the DNA matches it firmly. The size entry is marked missing in some rows and otherwise reads once, few, many or a size class.

>TRBJ1-2|TRBV2|-|-
CASSERGLRFYGYTF
TGTGCCAGCAGTGAAAGGGGTTTGCGATTCTATGGCTACACCTTC
>TRBJ2-5|TRBV5-1|TRBD1|-
CASSLSGQGRRSQYF
TGCGCCAGCAGCTTGAGTGGACAGGGGAGAAGGAGCCAGTACTTC
>TRBJ2-7|TRBV7-9|-|-
CASSVRDTPSYEQYF
TGTGCCAGCAGCGTCCGGGACACTCCATCGTACGAGCAGTACTTC
>TRBJ2-1|TRBV7-2|-|once
CASSLGSSSYNEQFF
TGTGCCAGCAGCTTAGGGAGTAGCTCCTACAATGAGCAGTTCTTC
>TRBJ2-2|TRBV7-2|-|-
CASSFGAYTGELFF
TGTGCCAGCAGCTTCGGGGCGTACACCGGGGAGCTGTTTTTT
>TRBJ2-1|TRBV5-1|-|-
CASSFDPVAINEQFF
TGCGCCAGCAGCTTTGACCCCGTCGCCATAAATGAGCAGTTCTTC
>TRBJ2-3|TRBV4-3|-|-
CASSQDTRATQYF
TGCGCCAGCAGCCAAGATACGAGGGCTACGCAGTATTTT
>TRBJ2-2|TRBV6-5|-|-
CASTPRGTGELFF
TGTGCCAGCACCCCCCGGGGCACCGGGGAGCTGTTTTTT
>TRBJ2-2|TRBV27|TRBD2|once
CASSLKAGGPIGELFF
TGTGCCAGCAGTTTAAAAGCGGGAGGGCCTATCGGGGAGCTGTTTTTT
>TRBJ1-1|TRBV18|-|-
CASSPSQMGGMNTEAFF
TGTGCCAGCTCACCGTCCCAAATGGGAGGGATGAACACTGAAGCTTTCTTT
>TRBJ2-1|TRBV19|-|few
CASSTSRGGSSYNEQFF
TGTGCCAGTAGTACGTCGAGGGGTGGAAGCTCCTACAATGAGCAGTTCTTC
>TRBJ2-3|TRBV4-1|-|few
CASSQVPTTDTQYF
TGCGCCAGCAGCCAAGTTCCGACCACAGATACGCAGTATTTT
>TRBJ2-5|TRBV19|-|-
CASSRARGSEQETQYF
TGTGCCAGTAGTAGAGCGAGGGGGAGCGAACAAGAGACCCAGTACTTC
>TRBJ2-4|TRBV6-4|-|-
CASSDTIGNIQYF
TGTGCCAGCAGTGACACAATAGGGAACATTCAGTACTTC
>TRBJ1-2|TRBV15|-|-
CATSRDPDRLYGYTF
TGTGCCACCAGCAGAGACCCAGACAGGCTCTATGGCTACACCTTC
>TRBJ2-7|TRBV9|-|-
CASSPSGNGEQYF
TGTGCCAGCAGCCCATCAGGGAACGGCGAGCAGTACTTC
>TRBJ2-1|TRBV19|-|once
CASSTDGSGSSYNEQFF
TGTGCCAGTAGTACCGACGGGTCGGGGAGCTCCTACAATGAGCAGTTCTTC
>TRBJ2-3|TRBV7-2|TRBD2|-
CASSSPPGLAGLSTDTQYF
TGTGCCAGCAGCTCTCCCCCGGGACTAGCGGGCCTAAGCACAGATACGCAGTATTTT
>TRBJ2-2|TRBV7-8|TRBD2|-
CASSPLAGVDTGELFF
TGTGCCAGCAGCCCGCTAGCGGGAGTGGACACCGGGGAGCTGTTTTTT
>TRBJ2-2|TRBV11-2|TRBD2|-
CASSKAAGGPLGELFF
TGTGCCAGCAGCAAAGCTGCGGGAGGGCCCCTCGGGGAGCTGTTTTTT
>TRBJ1-1|TRBV9|TRBD1|-
CASSVARGTEAFF
TGTGCCAGCAGCGTTGCCAGGGGGACTGAAGCTTTCTTT
>TRBJ2-1|TRBV5-1|-|-
CASSLFPGRTYNEQFF
TGCGCCAGCAGCCTTTTTCCGGGTCGTACCTACAATGAGCAGTTCTTC
>TRBJ2-3|TRBV29-1|-|-
CSVDILLGDTQYF
TGCAGCGTTGACATCCTCCTGGGGGATACGCAGTATTTT
>TRBJ2-7|TRBV5-1|-|-
CASSPLSGPSYEQYF
TGCGCCAGCAGCCCCTTGAGCGGACCATCCTACGAGCAGTACTTC
>TRBJ2-1|TRBV29-1|-|-
CSARFGGSDNEQFF
TGCAGCGCCCGATTCGGGGGCTCCGACAATGAGCAGTTCTTC
>TRBJ2-7|TRBV5-4|TRBD2|-
CASSLVLGGGPREQYF
TGTGCCAGCAGCTTGGTTCTCGGGGGAGGGCCGCGGGAGCAGTACTTC
>TRBJ2-7|TRBV9|-|-
CASSSPSGPVIYEQYF
TGTGCCAGCAGCTCCCCAAGTGGACCGGTGATATACGAGCAGTACTTC
>TRBJ2-5|TRBV25-1|-|-
CASSVGQETQYF
TGTGCCAGCAGTGTGGGCCAAGAGACCCAGTACTTC
>TRBJ2-1|TRBV18|TRBD2|-
CASSPGSGTSDDYNEQFF
TGTGCCAGCTCACCAGGTAGCGGGACTAGCGATGATTACAATGAGCAGTTCTTC
>TRBJ2-2|TRBV5-1|TRBD1|-
CASSFPWGGKTGGDSNTGELFF
TGCGCCAGCAGCTTCCCGTGGGGTGGGAAGACAGGGGGTGACTCGAACACCGGGGAGCTGTTTTTT
>TRBJ2-4|TRBV7-8|TRBD1|-
CASSFLTGSDIQYF
TGTGCCAGCAGCTTTCTGACAGGGTCGGACATTCAGTACTTC
>TRBJ2-1|TRBV9|-|-
CASSVGPSRDNEQFF
TGTGCCAGCAGCGTAGGGCCCTCCCGGGACAATGAGCAGTTCTTC
>TRBJ2-2|TRBV7-6|TRBD2|-
CASAYTSGSPNTGELFF
TGTGCCAGCGCTTATACTAGCGGGAGTCCAAACACCGGGGAGCTGTTTTTT
>TRBJ2-1|TRBV10-1|-|-
CASSEGKQGDEQFF
TGCGCCAGCAGTGAGGGAAAACAGGGAGATGAGCAGTTCTTC
>TRBJ1-2|TRBV6-1|TRBD1|-
CASSDRTGQPFYGYTF
TGTGCCAGCAGTGACCGGACAGGCCAACCTTTCTATGGCTACACCTTC